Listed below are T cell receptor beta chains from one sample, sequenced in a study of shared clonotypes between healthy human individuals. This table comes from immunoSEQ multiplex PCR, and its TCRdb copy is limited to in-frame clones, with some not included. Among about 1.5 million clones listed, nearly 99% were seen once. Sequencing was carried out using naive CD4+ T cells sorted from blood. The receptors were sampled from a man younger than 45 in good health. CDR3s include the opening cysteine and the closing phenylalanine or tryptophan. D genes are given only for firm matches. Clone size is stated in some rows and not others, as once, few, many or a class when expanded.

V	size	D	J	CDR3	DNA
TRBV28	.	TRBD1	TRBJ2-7	CASQKWDRAYEQYF	TGTGCCAGTCAAAAATGGGACAGAGCCTACGAGCAGTACTTC
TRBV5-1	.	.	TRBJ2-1	CASSLAVSGPNNEQFF	TGCGCCAGCAGCTTGGCCGTCTCGGGTCCGAACAATGAGCAGTTCTTC
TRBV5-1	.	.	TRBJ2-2	CASSFGAGELFF	TGCGCCAGCAGCTTCGGGGCCGGGGAGCTGTTTTTT
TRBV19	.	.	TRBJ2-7	CASSPSTGNPSEQYF	TGTGCCAGTAGCCCCTCGACAGGTAACCCCTCCGAGCAGTACTTC
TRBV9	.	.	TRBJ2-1	CASSASGTGSYNEQFF	TGTGCCAGCAGCGCCTCCGGGACGGGATCCTACAATGAGCAGTTCTTC
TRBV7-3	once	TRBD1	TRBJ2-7	CASSLQGANEQYF	TGTGCCAGCAGCCTCCAGGGGGCCAACGAGCAGTACTTC
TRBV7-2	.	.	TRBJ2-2	CASSLTGPNTGELFF	TGTGCCAGCAGCTTAACAGGCCCGAACACCGGGGAGCTGTTTTTT
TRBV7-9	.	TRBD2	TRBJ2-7	CASSLQRGEQYF	TGTGCCAGCAGCTTACAGCGGGGCGAGCAGTACTTC
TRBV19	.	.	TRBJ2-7	CASSIKWGGGTENYEQYF	TGTGCCAGTAGTATAAAGTGGGGTGGCGGGACTGAAAACTACGAGCAGTACTTC
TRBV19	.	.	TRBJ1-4	CASSTEPGRRLFF	TGTGCCAGTAGCACCGAACCTGGTCGGCGACTGTTTTTT
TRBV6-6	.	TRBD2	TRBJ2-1	CASSYAGGNEQFF	TGTGCCAGCAGTTACGCGGGAGGGAATGAGCAGTTCTTC
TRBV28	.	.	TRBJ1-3	CASSFRGNTIYF	TGTGCCAGCAGTTTCCGTGGAAACACCATATATTTT
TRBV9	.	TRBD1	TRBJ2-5	CASSVASGGQETQYF	TGTGCCAGCAGCGTAGCTTCAGGGGGCCAAGAGACCCAGTACTTC
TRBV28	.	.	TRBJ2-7	CASRSVLVLSSYEQYF	TGTGCCAGCAGAAGCGTTTTGGTCCTTAGCTCCTACGAGCAGTACTTC
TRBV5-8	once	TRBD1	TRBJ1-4	CASSLQGAVGKLFF	TGTGCCAGCAGCTTACAGGGGGCGGTGGGAAAACTGTTTTTT
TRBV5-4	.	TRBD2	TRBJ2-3	CASSPTPGLATEDTQYF	TGTGCCAGCAGCCCGACCCCGGGACTAGCGACCGAGGATACGCAGTATTTT
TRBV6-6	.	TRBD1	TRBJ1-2	CASSYGRQGFHYGYTF	TGTGCCAGCAGTTACGGACGACAGGGGTTCCACTATGGCTACACCTTC
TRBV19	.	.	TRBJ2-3	CASSPAGHTQYF	TGTGCCAGTAGTCCCGCGGGACATACGCAGTATTTT
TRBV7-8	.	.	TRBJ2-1	CASSSTGSSYNEQFF	TGTGCCAGCAGCTCCACAGGGTCATCCTACAATGAGCAGTTCTTC
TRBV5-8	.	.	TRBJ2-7	CATPFGPFYEQYF	TGTGCCACCCCCTTCGGACCTTTTTACGAGCAGTACTTC
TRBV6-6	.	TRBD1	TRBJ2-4	CASSADRVDIQYF	TGTGCCAGCAGTGCGGACAGGGTGGACATTCAGTACTTC
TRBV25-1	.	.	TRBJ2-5	CASSEGIRGWGETQYF	TGTGCCAGCAGTGAAGGAATCAGGGGCTGGGGAGAGACCCAGTACTTC
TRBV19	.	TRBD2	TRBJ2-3	CASSSPTSGRNTDTQYF	TGTGCCAGTAGTAGCCCCACGAGCGGGAGGAACACAGATACGCAGTATTTT
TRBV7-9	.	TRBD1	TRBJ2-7	CASSPLTGSYEQYF	TGTGCCAGCAGTCCGCTGACAGGGTCCTACGAGCAGTACTTC
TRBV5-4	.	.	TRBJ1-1	CASSLEMSLRYTEAFF	TGTGCCAGCAGCTTGGAGATGTCGCTGCGATATACTGAAGCTTTCTTT
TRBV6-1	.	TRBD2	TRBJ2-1	CASSASGTSAILTYNEQFF	TGTGCCAGCAGTGCCTCCGGGACTAGCGCTATATTAACCTACAATGAGCAGTTCTTC
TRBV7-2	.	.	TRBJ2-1	CASSPLGLNEQFF	TGTGCCAGCAGCCCCCTAGGGTTGAATGAGCAGTTCTTC
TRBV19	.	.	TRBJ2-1	CASSIDGFSYNEQFF	TGTGCCAGTAGTATAGATGGGTTCTCCTACAATGAGCAGTTCTTC
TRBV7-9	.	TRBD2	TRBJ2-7	CASSFPLAGSSYEQYF	TGTGCCAGCAGCTTCCCCCTAGCGGGTAGCTCCTACGAGCAGTACTTC
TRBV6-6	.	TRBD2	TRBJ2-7	CASSYRTGGYEQYF	TGTGCCAGCAGTTATAGGACGGGAGGGTACGAGCAGTACTTC
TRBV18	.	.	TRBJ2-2	CASAIRDFLFTGELFF	TGTGCCAGCGCGATCCGGGACTTCCTTTTCACCGGGGAGCTGTTTTTT
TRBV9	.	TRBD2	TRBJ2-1	CASSVKGTVGLAVHNEQFF	TGTGCCAGCAGCGTGAAGGGGACAGTGGGACTAGCGGTACACAATGAGCAGTTCTTC
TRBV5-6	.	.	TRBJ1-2	CASSLNAGANYGYTF	TGTGCCAGCAGCTTGAACGCAGGGGCTAACTATGGCTACACCTTC
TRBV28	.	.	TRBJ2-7	CASSLTHEQYF	TGTGCCAGCAGTTTAACCCACGAGCAGTACTTC